Presented here are 22 T cell receptor beta chains from one specimen sequenced in a study of metastatic and nonmetastatic thyroid tumors. Patients underwent thyroid surgery, and none had received any treatment before it. TCRdb re-called the PCR reads via MiXCR. Of about 30,000 clones detected, more than 20% appear once; the ten largest clones hold around two fifths. The sequencing input was blood. These receptors all come from a female donor with papillary thyroid cancer or a benign thyroid nodule (not recorded which). Some clones in this sample may be carry-over from other donors' samples.

This clone was seen repeatedly, ten times or more. The chain combines TRBV19 with TRBJ2-3; 7 bases line up with TRBD2. The germline V gene encodes CDR1 LNHDA and CDR2 SQIVND (reference sequence). The CDR3 spans 15 residues. Trimming took 6 bases from V and 4 from J; bases not matched to a gene: 10. The CDR3 sequence: CASSMGEGEADTQYF. The CDR3 DNA follows: TGTGCCAGTAGCATGGGGGAGGGCGAGGCAGATACGCAGTATTTT.

CDR3 in amino acids: CASSVGQGGTQPQHF. CDR3 nucleotides: TGTGCCAGTAGCGTAGGACAGGGAGGCACTCAGCCCCAGCATTTT. This chain links TRBV19 with TRBJ1-5, with 8 bases identical to TRBD1. The CDR3 is made up of 15 amino acids. Germline trimming cut 6 bases from V and 6 bases from J; bases unmatched to any gene: 10. The germline V gene encodes CDR1 LNHDA and CDR2 SQIVND (reference sequence).

The chain is built from TRBV5-6 and TRBJ2-2, with D unresolved. V lost 2 bases to trimming and J lost 4 bases, with 12 bases between them. This CDR3 has 15 residues. Germline values: CDR1 SGHDT, CDR2 YYEEEE. As DNA, the CDR3 is TGTGCCAGCAGCTTTCAATCTACGACCACCGGGGAGCTGTTTTTT. Protein: CASSFQSTTTGELFF.

This sequence joins TRBV11-2 and TRBJ2-7; no clear D gene. The CDR3 contains 15 residues. Trimming shortened V by 6 bases and J by 7 bases, and 22 bases separated the two germline ends. CDR1 is SGHAT and CDR2 is FQNNGV in the germline V gene. The CDR3 loop is CASSSFPTGDLEQYF. In DNA, the CDR3 is TGTGCCAGCAGTTCTTTTCCCACCGGAGACTTGGAGCAGTACTTC.

The chain carries TRBV5-6 and TRBJ2-4, with D perhaps TRBD1 (6 bases). V was pared by 2 bases and J by 0 bases, with 6 bases between. The CDR3 runs 14 residues. CDR1 and CDR2 from the germline V gene are SGHDT and YYEEEE. In DNA form, the CDR3 reads TGTGCCAGCAGCTTCAGGGGAGCCAAAAACATTCAGTACTTC. Its translation is CASSFRGAKNIQYF.

This clone has a handful of counts. The V and J genes are TRBV24-1 and TRBJ1-1; a weak D match, TRBD1 (6 bases). CDR3 length: 16 residues. Trimming took 5 bases from V and 0 from J, leaving 15 bases between them. The germline V gene has CDR1 KGHDR and CDR2 SFDVKD. The CDR3 coding sequence is TGTGCCACCAGTGGCCCCCAGGACAGATTGAACACTGAAGCTTTCTTT. Its translation: CATSGPQDRLNTEAFF.

The chain recombines TRBV19 with TRBJ2-1, with 10 bases that match TRBD2. The germline CDR1 and CDR2 sequences are LNHDA and SQIVND (reference sequence). With V trimmed by 5 bases and J by 3 bases, 4 bases remained unmatched. This CDR3 is built from 15 residues. The CDR3 loop is CASSSSGGVYNEQFF. DNA of the CDR3: TGTGCCAGTAGTTCGAGCGGGGGGGTCTACAATGAGCAGTTCTTC.

This chain connects TRBV5-1 to TRBJ1-2, with unresolved D. CDR3 length: 13 amino acids. The germline V gene encodes CDR1 SGHRS and CDR2 YFSETQ. The V end lost 5 bases, the J end lost 9 bases, and 17 bases lay between the germline ends. The CDR3 is CASRLKTTERYTF. CDR3 DNA: TGCGCCAGCAGACTTAAGACAACTGAACGCTACACCTTC.

This clone was seen repeatedly, ten times or more. The gene calls are TRBV27 and TRBJ1-5, with TRBD1 as a possible D gene (5 bases). The CDR3 consists of 17 residues. Trimming pared 4 bases from V and 7 bases from J, leaving 23 bases between. CDR1 is MNHEY and CDR2 is SMNVEV in the germline V gene (reference sequence). The CDR3: CASSYSWGRGTRQPQHF. In DNA, the CDR3 is TGTGCCAGCAGTTATTCCTGGGGCAGAGGGACCCGACAGCCCCAGCATTTT.

The chain employs TRBV5-1 and TRBJ2-5; 9 bases agree with TRBD2. V lost 0 bases to trimming and J lost 4 bases; unmatched junction nucleotides: 4. The CDR3 consists of 15 residues. The germline CDR1 and CDR2 sequences are SGHRS and YFSETQ. The CDR3 DNA is TGCGCCAGCAGCTTGGTACTAGCGGGTGGAGAGACCCAGTACTTC. Encoded protein: CASSLVLAGGETQYF.

Notes on this clone: One base away lies a much larger clone, so this may be a sequencing read error. This chain joins TRBV29-1 and TRBJ1-1, with a weak D call TRBD1 (6 bases). The CDR3 is 12 amino acids. V lost 8 bases to trimming and J lost 7 bases, with 17 bases between them. The germline gives CDR1 SQVTM, CDR2 ANQGSEA. CDR3 region: CSIPGGQFEAFF. The CDR3 nucleotides read TGCAGCATTCCTGGAGGACAGTTTGAAGCTTTCTTT.

The sample holds many counts of this clone. This chain connects TRBV6-6 to TRBJ2-1; TRBD2 is a possible D gene (7 bases). The CDR3 is 15 amino acids. The V end was cut by 2 bases, the J end by 8 bases, with 16 bases between. CDR1 is MNHNY and CDR2 is SVGAGI in the germline V gene (reference sequence). The CDR3 coding sequence is TGTGCCAGCAGTTACAACGGCAGGGGAGGGGATGAGCAGTTCTTC. Encoded protein: CASSYNGRGGDEQFF.

V gene TRBV6-1 combines with J gene TRBJ2-7, with D hard to call. The CDR3 contains 16 residues. Deletions cut 4 bases from V and 4 bases from J, with 20 bases between. CDR1 and CDR2 (germline): MNHNS, SASEGT. The CDR3 sequence: CASSGRTATLVYEQYF. CDR3 coding DNA: TGTGCCAGCAGTGGAAGGACGGCAACGTTGGTTTACGAGCAGTACTTC.

The chain has TRBV6-1 and TRBJ2-1, with D possibly called TRBD1 or TRBD2 (5 bases each). Germline V lookup: CDR1 MNHNS, CDR2 SASEGT. Trimming took off 5 bases at V and 5 bases at J, with 13 bases between the two ends. The CDR3 runs 14 residues. CDR3 protein: CASSNRDGHNEQFF. CDR3 DNA: TGTGCCAGCAGTAATCGGGACGGCCACAATGAGCAGTTCTTC.

This clone was recorded many times. This chain uses TRBV4-2 with TRBJ2-3, with TRBD2 identical over 10 bases. The CDR3 spans 14 residues. The germline gives CDR1 LGHNA, CDR2 YNFKEQ. V was pared by 4 bases and J by 5 bases, with 3 bases of the junction left unmatched. The DNA for the CDR3 is TGTGCCAGCAGCCCTGGGACTAGCGTAGATACGCAGTATTTT. The encoded protein is CASSPGTSVDTQYF.

This chain links TRBV19 with TRBJ2-1; 9 bases fit TRBD2. This CDR3 is built from 15 residues. Germline loops: CDR1 LNHDA, CDR2 SQIVND (reference sequence). Unmatched junction bases numbered 12, after V lost 3 bases and J lost 12 bases. The chain's CDR3 is CASSMGSGSLPRQFF. In DNA, the CDR3 is TGTGCCAGTAGTATGGGTAGCGGGAGCTTACCACGGCAGTTCTTC.

This clone came up many times. This chain's CDR3 is CSADEENREDHEQYF. The CDR3 DNA sequence: TGCAGTGCCGACGAAGAAAACAGGGAAGATCACGAGCAGTACTTC. This chain joins TRBV20-1 and TRBJ2-7; TRBD1 might be the D (6 bases). CDR3 length equals 15 residues. Germline values: CDR1 DFQATT, CDR2 SNEGSKA (reference sequence). Trimming removed 6 bases from V and 5 bases from J, with 23 bases in between.

This clone has just a few counts. It may be a read error: a sequence one base away is much more abundant. The sample contains more than one DNA sequence encoding this CDR3. The chain recombines TRBV29-1 with TRBJ2-5; TRBD2 might be the D (7 bases). The CDR3 loop spans 15 amino acids. Germline values: CDR1 SQVTM, CDR2 ANQGSEA. CDR3 loop: CSAQRGQGRGETQYF. Written as DNA, the CDR3 is TGTAGCGCCCAACGGGGCCAGGGGAGGGGGGAGACCCAGTACTTC.

This clone was detected ten times or more. The chain joins TRBV2 to TRBJ2-7; no firm D call. Germline V CDR1 and CDR2: SNHLY, FYNNEI. Trimming pared 6 bases from V and 5 bases from J, leaving 17 bases between. This CDR3 contains 14 residues. As DNA, the CDR3 is TGTGCCAGCAGATCGCCGTCCCGAAGGGACGAGCAGTACTTC. Translated: CASRSPSRRDEQYF.

This clone appeared many times. The rearrangement links TRBV5-4 to TRBJ1-1; D is uncertain. This CDR3 is built from 17 residues. V lost 0 bases and J lost 2, with 17 bases in between. Germline assignment: CDR1 SGHNT and CDR2 YYREEE (reference sequence). The CDR3 DNA sequence: TGTGCCAGCAGCTTGGAATTGTGGGGAGAAGAAAACACTGAAGCTTTCTTT. The encoded protein is CASSLELWGEENTEAFF.

In this sample, this clone turned up many times. V is TRBV7-9 and J is TRBJ2-1, with 7 nucleotides matching TRBD2. Trimming at V came to 7 bases and at J to 8 bases, leaving 14 bases not matched to a gene. CDR1 is SEHNR, CDR2 FQNEAQ, per germline (reference sequence). The CDR3 sequence is 15 residues long. CDR3 region: CASTARGGSSDEQFF. The CDR3 nucleotides read TGTGCCAGCACTGCAAGGGGCGGGAGTAGCGATGAGCAGTTCTTC.

This clone was picked up many times. V and J are TRBV3-1 and TRBJ2-1; 11 bases fit TRBD2. The germline gives CDR1 LGHDT, CDR2 YNNKEL (reference sequence). The CDR3 has 15 residues. The trim removed 2 bases at V and 8 bases at J, leaving 5 bases unmatched. The CDR3 region has the DNA TGTGCCAGCAGCCAATTCACTAGCGGGAGCGATGAGCAGTTCTTC. Amino acids: CASSQFTSGSDEQFF.